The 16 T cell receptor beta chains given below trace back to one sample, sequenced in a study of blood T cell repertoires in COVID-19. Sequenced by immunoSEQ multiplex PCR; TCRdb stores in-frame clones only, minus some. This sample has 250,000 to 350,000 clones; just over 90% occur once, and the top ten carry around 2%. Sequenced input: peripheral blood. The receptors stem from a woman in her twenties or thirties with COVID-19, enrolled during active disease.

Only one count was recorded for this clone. In nucleotides, the CDR3 is TGTGCCAGCAGCCCTCGCGGGAGGGTCACAGATACGCAGTATTTT. Protein: CASSPRGRVTDTQYF. The gene calls are TRBV28 and TRBJ2-3, with 9 positions matching TRBD2. CDR1 and CDR2 (germline): MDHEN, SYDVKM. The CDR3 is made up of 15 amino acids. V shed 6 bases and J 2 bases; nucleotides not matched to a gene: 6.

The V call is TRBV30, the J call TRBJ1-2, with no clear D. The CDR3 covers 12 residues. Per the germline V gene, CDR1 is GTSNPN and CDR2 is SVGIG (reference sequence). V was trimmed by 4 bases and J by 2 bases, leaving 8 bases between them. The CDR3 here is CAWNKENYGYTF. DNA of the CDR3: TGTGCCTGGAACAAGGAGAACTATGGCTACACCTTC.

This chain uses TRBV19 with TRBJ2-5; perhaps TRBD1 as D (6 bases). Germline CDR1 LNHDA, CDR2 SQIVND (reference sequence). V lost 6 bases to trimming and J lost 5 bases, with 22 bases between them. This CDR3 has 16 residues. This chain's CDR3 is CASRRTAVALAETQYF. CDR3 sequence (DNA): TGTGCCAGTAGGAGGACAGCTGTAGCCTTAGCGGAGACCCAGTACTTC.

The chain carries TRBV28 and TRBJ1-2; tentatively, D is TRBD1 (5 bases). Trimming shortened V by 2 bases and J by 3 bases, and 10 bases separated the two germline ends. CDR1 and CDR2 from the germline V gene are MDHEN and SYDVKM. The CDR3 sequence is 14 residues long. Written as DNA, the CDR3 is TGTGCCAGCAGTTTACCAGGGCTTTACTATGGCTACACCTTC. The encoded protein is CASSLPGLYYGYTF.

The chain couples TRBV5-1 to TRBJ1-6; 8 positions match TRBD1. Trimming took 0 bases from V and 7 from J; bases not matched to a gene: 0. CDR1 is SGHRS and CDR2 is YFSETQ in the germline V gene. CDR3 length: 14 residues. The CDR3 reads CASSLGDRNSPLHF. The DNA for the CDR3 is TGCGCCAGCAGCTTGGGGGACAGGAATTCACCCCTCCACTTT. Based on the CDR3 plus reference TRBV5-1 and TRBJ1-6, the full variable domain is KAGVTQTPRYLIKTRGQQVTLSCSPISGHRSVSWYQQTPGQGLQFLFEYFSETQRNKGNFPGRFSGRQFSNSRSEMNVSTLELGDSALYLCASSLGDRNSPLHFGNGTRLTVT.

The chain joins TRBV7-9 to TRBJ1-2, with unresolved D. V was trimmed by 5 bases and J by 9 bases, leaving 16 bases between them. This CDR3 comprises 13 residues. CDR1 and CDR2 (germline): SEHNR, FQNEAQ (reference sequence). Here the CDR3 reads CASSPPQPPSYTF. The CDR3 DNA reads TGTGCCAGCAGCCCCCCCCAACCTCCTAGCTACACCTTC.

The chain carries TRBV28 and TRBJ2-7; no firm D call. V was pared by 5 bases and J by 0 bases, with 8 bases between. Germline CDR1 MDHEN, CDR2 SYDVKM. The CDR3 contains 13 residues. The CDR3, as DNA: TGTGCCAGCAGTCCCCAGGTCTCCTACGAGCAGTACTTC. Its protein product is CASSPQVSYEQYF.

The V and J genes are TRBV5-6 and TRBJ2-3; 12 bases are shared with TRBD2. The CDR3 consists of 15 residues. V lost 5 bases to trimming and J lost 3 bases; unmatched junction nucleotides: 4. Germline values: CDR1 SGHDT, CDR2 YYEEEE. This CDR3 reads CASRPTSGSTDTQYF. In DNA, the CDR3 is TGTGCCAGCAGACCGACTAGCGGGAGTACAGATACGCAGTATTTT.

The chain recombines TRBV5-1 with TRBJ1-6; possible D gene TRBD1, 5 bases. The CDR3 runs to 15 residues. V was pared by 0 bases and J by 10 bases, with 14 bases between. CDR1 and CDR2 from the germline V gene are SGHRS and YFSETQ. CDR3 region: CASSLVGREGSPLHF. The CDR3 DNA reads TGCGCCAGCAGCTTGGTTGGCAGGGAGGGCTCACCCCTCCACTTT.

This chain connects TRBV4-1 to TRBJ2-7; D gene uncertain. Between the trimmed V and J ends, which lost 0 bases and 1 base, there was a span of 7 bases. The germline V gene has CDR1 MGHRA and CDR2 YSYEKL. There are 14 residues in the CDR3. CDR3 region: CASSQDGPSYEQYF. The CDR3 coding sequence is TGCGCCAGCAGCCAAGATGGCCCTTCCTACGAGCAGTACTTC.

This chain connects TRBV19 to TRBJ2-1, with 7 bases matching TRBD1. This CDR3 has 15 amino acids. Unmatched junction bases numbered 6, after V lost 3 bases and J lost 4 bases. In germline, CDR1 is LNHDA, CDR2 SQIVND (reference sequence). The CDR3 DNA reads TGTGCCAGTAGTATTGAAGGGGGCCTATACAATGAGCAGTTCTTC. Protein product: CASSIEGGLYNEQFF.

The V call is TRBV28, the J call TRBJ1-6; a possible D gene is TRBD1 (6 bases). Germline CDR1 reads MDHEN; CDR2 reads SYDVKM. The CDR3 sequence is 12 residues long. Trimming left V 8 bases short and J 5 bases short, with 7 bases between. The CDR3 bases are TGTGCCAGCGGGGGCCATAATTCACCCCTCCACTTT. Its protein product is CASGGHNSPLHF.

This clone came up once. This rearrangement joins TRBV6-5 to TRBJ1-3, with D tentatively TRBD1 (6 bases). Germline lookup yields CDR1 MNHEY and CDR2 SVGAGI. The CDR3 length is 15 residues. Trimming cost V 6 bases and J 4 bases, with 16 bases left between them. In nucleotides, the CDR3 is TGTGCCAGCAGCCCCACAGGGTGGGAGGGAAACACCATATATTTT. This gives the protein CASSPTGWEGNTIYF.

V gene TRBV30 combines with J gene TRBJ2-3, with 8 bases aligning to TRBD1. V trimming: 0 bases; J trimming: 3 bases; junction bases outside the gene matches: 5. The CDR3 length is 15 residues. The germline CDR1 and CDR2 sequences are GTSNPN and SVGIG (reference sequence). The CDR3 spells CAWSVGQGYTDTQYF. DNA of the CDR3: TGTGCCTGGAGTGTCGGACAGGGATATACAGATACGCAGTATTTT.

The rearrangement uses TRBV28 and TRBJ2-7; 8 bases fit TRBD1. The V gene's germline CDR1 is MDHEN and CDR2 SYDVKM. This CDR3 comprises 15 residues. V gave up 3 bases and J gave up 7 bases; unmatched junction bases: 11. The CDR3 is CASSFLDRESGEQYF. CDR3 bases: TGTGCCAGCAGTTTCTTGGACAGGGAATCGGGGGAGCAGTACTTC.

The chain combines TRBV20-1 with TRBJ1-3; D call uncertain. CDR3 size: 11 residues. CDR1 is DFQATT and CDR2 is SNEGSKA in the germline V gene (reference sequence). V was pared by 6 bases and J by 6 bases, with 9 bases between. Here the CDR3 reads CSAVLLNTIYF. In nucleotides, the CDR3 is TGCAGTGCCGTCCTCCTAAACACCATATATTTT.